Presented here are 3 T cell receptor beta chains from one specimen sequenced in a study of T cells in women clearing cervical HPV infection. Assay used: immunoSEQ multiplex PCR; TCRdb lists only in-frame clones, some missing. The specimen's table records under 40,000 clones. Sequences were obtained from blood buffy coat. These receptors all stem from a woman aged 18 to 75 with a cervical HPV16 infection that either progressed to CIN3+ or cleared (not recorded which).

Regarding this clone: The sequence runs out 3 residues before the end of the CDR3; the remainder is reconstructed from the germline J gene. The chain is built from TRBV2 and TRBJ2-1; TRBD2 matches at 7 bases. The V and J ends lost 3 bases and 0 bases, in that order; junction bases with no gene match: 5. The CDR3 totals 16 residues. Germline CDR1 SNHLY, CDR2 FYNNEI. CDR3 protein: CASSDPGGSSYNEQFF. The part of the CDR3 DNA that was read is TGTGCCAGCAGTGACCCCGGGGGGAGCTCCTACAATGAG.

Of note for this clone: Sequencing ends 3 residues short of the CDR3 end; the germline J gene provides the rest. This chain links TRBV2 with TRBJ1-6; 7 nucleotides match TRBD1. CDR3 length: 16 amino acids. CDR1 and CDR2 (germline): SNHLY, FYNNEI. J was trimmed by 4 bases and V by 5 bases; bases with no gene match: 8. CDR3 loop: CASSPRDRNYNSPLHF. The sequenced CDR3 bases are TGTGCCAGCAGTCCCCGGGACAGAAATTATAATTCACCC.

CDR3: CALRGDRVYDYTF. CDR3 DNA (partial): TGTGCCCTTCGCGGGGACAGGGTCTACGAC. The chain uses TRBV30 and TRBJ1-2; TRBD1 matches 9 bases. Sequencing ends 3 residues short of the CDR3 end; the germline J gene provides the rest. The CDR3 contains 13 residues. Germline CDR1 and CDR2: GTSNPN and SVGIG (reference sequence).